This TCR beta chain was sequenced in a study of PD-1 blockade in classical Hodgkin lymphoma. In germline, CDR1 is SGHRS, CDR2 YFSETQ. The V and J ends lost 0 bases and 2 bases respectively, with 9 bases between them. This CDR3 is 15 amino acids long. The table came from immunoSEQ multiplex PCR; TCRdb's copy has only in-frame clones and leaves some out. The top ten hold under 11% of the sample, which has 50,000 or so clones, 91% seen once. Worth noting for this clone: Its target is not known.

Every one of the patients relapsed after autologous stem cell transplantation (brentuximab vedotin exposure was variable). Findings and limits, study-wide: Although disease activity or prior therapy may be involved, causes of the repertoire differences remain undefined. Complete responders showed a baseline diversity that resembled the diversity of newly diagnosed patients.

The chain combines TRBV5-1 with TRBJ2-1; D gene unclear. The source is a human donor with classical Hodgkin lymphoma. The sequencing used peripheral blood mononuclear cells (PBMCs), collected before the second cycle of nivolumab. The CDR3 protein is CASSLARVTYNEQFF. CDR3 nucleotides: TGCGCCAGCAGCTTGGCAAGGGTAACCTACAATGAGCAGTTCTTC. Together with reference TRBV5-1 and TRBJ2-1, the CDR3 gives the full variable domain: KAGVTQTPRYLIKTRGQQVTLSCSPISGHRSVSWYQQTPGQGLQFLFEYFSETQRNKGNFPGRFSGRQFSNSRSEMNVSTLELGDSALYLCASSLARVTYNEQFFGPGTRLTVL.